This T cell receptor beta chain was found in a study of blood T cell repertoires in COVID-19. Cohort allocation depended upon clinical history that participants reported. Two negative PCRs, clearance, or symptom resolution were required of recovered Cohort 3 donors. CDR1 SGHRS and CDR2 YFSETQ come from the germline V gene. The CDR3 spans 13 residues. Deletions cut 0 bases from V and 11 bases from J, with 14 bases between. Clones were read by immunoSEQ multiplex PCR, and TCRdb kept only the in-frame ones, dropping some. Among roughly 250,000 clones listed, more than 75% were seen once. The source is a woman between 45 and 65 years old who had recovered from COVID-19. V is TRBV5-1 and J is TRBJ1-1; D unclear. The sequenced sample consisted of PBMCs or T cells enriched from blood (not recorded which). This chain's CDR3 is CASSLDPGSRAFF. The CDR3 coding sequence is TGCGCCAGCAGCTTGGACCCCGGGAGTCGGGCTTTCTTT.